The clone carrying this TCR beta chain has more than one count but fewer than ten. Its matching antigen is unknown. These data originate in a study of T cell repertoires in cytomegalovirus infection. Findings and limits, study-wide: People with CMV and the relevant HLA were identified by cumulative public TCR beta family frequency.

The V gene lost 4 bases and the J gene lost 2 bases, with 24 bases spanning the gap. Germline V gene sequence: CDR1 SGHAT, CDR2 FQNNGV. The length of the CDR3 is 20 residues. TCRdb re-analysed the reads in MiXCR, keeping a single row per CDR3 protein. The table records some 400,000 distinct CDR3 sequences, roughly a third of them present only once. The TCR was taken from a human donor in good health (CMV status not recorded). Some clones in this sample may be carry-over from other donors' samples. Material for sequencing was PBMCs. V and J are TRBV11-2 and TRBJ2-6, with D possibly matching TRBD1 (6 bases). CDR3 sequence: CASSSLTTDGQFPGANVLTF. The CDR3 nucleotides read TGTGCCAGCAGCTCCCTCACAACCGACGGACAGTTTCCTGGGGCCAACGTCCTGACTTTC.